These 21 T cell receptor beta chains came from one sample sequenced in a study of T cell repertoires in cytomegalovirus infection. TCRdb recomputed calls from the reads with MiXCR, one row per CDR3 protein. This table has 100,000 or so distinct CDR3 sequences, 16% appearing once. Sequencing was carried out using PBMCs. The receptors come from a human donor in good health (CMV status not recorded). Some clones in this sample may be carry-over from other donors' samples.

The rearrangement links TRBV2 to TRBJ1-1; D remains ambiguous. The germline gives CDR1 SNHLY, CDR2 FYNNEI. Trimming cost V 10 bases and J 5 bases, with 11 bases left between them. This CDR3 contains 11 residues. The CDR3 DNA follows: TGTGCCACCTCAGTTTGGACTGAAGCTTTCTTT. As protein: CATSVWTEAFF.

This clonotype was detected many times. CDR3 coding DNA: TGTGCCAGCAGCTACCCCCTCGACAGGGTTGACTACGAGCAGTACTTC. Translated, it gives CASSYPLDRVDYEQYF. This chain connects TRBV7-2 to TRBJ2-7, with 7 bases that match TRBD1. The CDR3 extends over 16 amino acids. The germline V gene has CDR1 SGHTA and CDR2 FQGNSA. The ends lost 4 bases at V and 3 bases at J; junction bases unmatched: 12.

This clonotype was counted a few times. This chain joins TRBV7-9 and TRBJ1-2; 11 positions agree with TRBD1. This CDR3 is built from 17 residues. Trimming removed 5 bases from V and 6 bases from J; junction bases left unmatched: 14. Per the germline V gene, CDR1 is SEHNR and CDR2 is FQNEAQ (reference sequence). In nucleotides, the CDR3 is TGTGCCAGCAGCAACCTCGGACAGGGGGCATTTTTAGATGGCTACACCTTC. Translated, it gives CASSNLGQGAFLDGYTF. The entire variable domain, with the rest obtained from reference TRBV7-9 and TRBJ1-2, is as follows: DTGVSQNPRHKITKRGQNVTFRCDPISEHNRLYWYRQTLGQGPEFLTYFQNEAQLEKSRLLSDRFSAERPKGSFSTLEIQRTEQGDSAMYLCASSNLGQGAFLDGYTFGSGTRLTVV.

The sample holds many counts of this clonotype. V is TRBV7-6 and J is TRBJ2-5, with unresolved D. This CDR3 contains 13 residues. Trimming removed 2 bases at V and 4 bases at J, with 8 bases between. Germline V gene lookup returns CDR1 SGHVS and CDR2 FNYEAQ. The CDR3 region is CASSLSQRETQYF. As DNA, the CDR3 is TGTGCCAGCAGCTTATCCCAGAGAGAGACCCAGTACTTC.

The chain joins TRBV29-1 to TRBJ1-6, with D hard to call. Looked up from germline, CDR1 is SQVTM and CDR2 is ANQGSEA. CDR3 length equals 11 residues. Trimming removed 7 bases at V and 8 bases at J, with 9 bases between. CDR3 amino acids: CSAYSYSPLHF. DNA of the CDR3: TGCAGCGCATACTCTTATTCACCCCTCCACTTT. Full variable domain (rest looked up from reference TRBV29-1 and TRBJ1-6): SAVISQKPSRDICQRGTSLTIQCQVDSQVTMMFWYRQQPGQSLTLIATANQGSEATYESGFVIDKFPISRPNLTFSTLTVSNMSPEDSSIYLCSAYSYSPLHFGNGTRLTVT.

This clonotype was detected ten times or more. The genes are TRBV7-9 and TRBJ2-1; the match to TRBD2 covers 9 bases. CDR1 and CDR2 from the germline V gene are SEHNR and FQNEAQ (reference sequence). V shed 2 bases and J 5 bases; nucleotides not matched to a gene: 4. This CDR3 is 15 amino acids long. This CDR3 reads CASSLRLAANNEQFF. In DNA, the CDR3 is TGTGCCAGCAGCTTACGACTAGCGGCGAACAATGAGCAGTTCTTC.

V gene TRBV10-3 combines with J gene TRBJ2-7, with a weak D call TRBD1 (6 bases). V shed 5 bases and J shed 4 bases, with 21 bases lying between them. From germline, CDR1 is ENHRY and CDR2 SYGVKD. This CDR3 contains 16 residues. The CDR3 protein is CAISSKDSSGKYEQYF. The DNA of the CDR3 is TGTGCCATCAGTTCAAAGGACAGCTCGGGGAAGTACGAGCAGTACTTC.

Here the CDR3 reads CSARLTTYEQYF. In DNA, the CDR3 is TGCAGTGCTAGGCTCACGACCTACGAGCAGTACTTC. The rearrangement joins TRBV20-1 to TRBJ2-7; D gene unclear. Germline loops: CDR1 DFQATT, CDR2 SNEGSKA (reference sequence). V was shortened by 3 bases and J by 2 bases, with 8 bases between the two germline ends. CDR3 length: 12 amino acids.

The chain carries TRBV20-1 and TRBJ2-3, with 8 bases lining up with TRBD2. The CDR3 extends over 15 amino acids. Germline CDR1 and CDR2: DFQATT and SNEGSKA (reference sequence). V shed 0 bases, J shed 4 bases, and the junction held 6 bases outside the gene matches. CDR3 amino acids: CSAREPGGPADTQYF. CDR3 DNA sequence: TGCAGTGCTAGAGAACCGGGGGGGCCCGCAGATACGCAGTATTTT.

This clonotype was recorded many times. V usage is TRBV14 and J usage is TRBJ1-2; no reliable D call. CDR1 SGHDN and CDR2 FVKESK come from the germline V gene. This CDR3 spans 12 amino acids. V shed 0 bases and J shed 8 bases, with 7 bases lying between them. This CDR3 reads CASSQEVDGYTF. CDR3 bases: TGTGCCAGCAGCCAAGAGGTAGACGGCTACACCTTC. Full variable domain (remainder filled in from reference TRBV14 and TRBJ1-2): EAGVTQFPSHSVIEKGQTVTLRCDPISGHDNLYWYRRVMGKEIKFLLHFVKESKQDESGMPNNRFLAERTGGTYSTLKVQPAELEDSGVYFCASSQEVDGYTFGSGTRLTVV.

This clonotype came up a few times. The V and J genes are TRBV6-2 or TRBV6-3 and TRBJ2-5; tentatively, D is TRBD1 (6 bases). This CDR3 contains 15 residues. Trimming took off 6 bases at V and 7 bases at J, with 21 bases between the two ends. Germline V lookup: CDR1 MNHEY, CDR2 SVGEGT. CDR3 loop: CASRATGPGEGTQYF. For the CDR3, the DNA is TGTGCCAGCAGGGCGACAGGCCCCGGGGAAGGGACCCAGTACTTC.

This clonotype was counted ten times or more. The rearrangement links TRBV7-9 to TRBJ2-1; TRBD1 agrees at 10 bases. Per the germline V gene, CDR1 is SEHNR and CDR2 is FQNEAQ (reference sequence). The length of the CDR3 is 17 residues. The V segment lost 4 bases and the J segment 2 bases; nucleotides outside the gene matches: 8. The CDR3 sequence: CASSSHRGTGAYNEQFF. The CDR3 DNA reads TGTGCCAGCAGCTCACATCGGGGGACAGGGGCCTACAATGAGCAGTTCTTC.

The chain links TRBV24-1 to TRBJ1-2; D gene uncertain. Per germline, CDR1 KGHDR and CDR2 SFDVKD. The CDR3 is 13 amino acids. Trimming shortened V by 9 bases and J by 5 bases, and 15 bases separated the two germline ends. CDR3 nucleotides: TGTGCCACCGCCCGGGGTCAAGGGTATGGCTACACCTTC. Its protein is CATARGQGYGYTF.

This clonotype came up many times. This sequence joins TRBV6-5 and TRBJ2-7; either TRBD1 or TRBD2 may fit D (6 bases each). This CDR3 region has 16 residues. CDR1 MNHEY and CDR2 SVGAGI come from the germline V gene. Trimming took off 4 bases at V and 5 bases at J, with 21 bases between the two ends. The CDR3 DNA sequence: TGTGCCAGCAGTTCACGCAAAGGAGGGGGTCGCAACGAGCAGTACTTC. As protein: CASSSRKGGGRNEQYF.

A word on this clonotype: Relative to the germline gene, one junction end is altered; a read error may explain this. The chain recombines TRBV7-3 with TRBJ2-5, with D perhaps given as TRBD1 or TRBD2 (5 bases each). The CDR3 has 13 residues. Germline loops: CDR1 SGHTA, CDR2 FQGTGA. The CDR3 loop is CASSLNRGETEYF. In DNA form, the CDR3 reads TGTGCCAGCAGCTTAAACCGAGGGGAGACCGAGTACTTC. Combining the CDR3 with reference TRBV7-3 and TRBJ2-5 gives the whole variable domain GAGVSQTPSNKVTEKGKYVELRCDPISGHTALYWYRQSLGQGPEFLIYFQGTGAADDSGLPNDRFFAVRPEGSVSTLKIQRTERGDSAVYLCASSLNRGETEYFGPGTRLLVL.

The V gene is TRBV3-1, the J gene TRBJ1-4, with D tentatively TRBD1 (5 bases). Germline CDR1 is LGHDT and CDR2 is YNNKEL (reference sequence). V lost 1 base to trimming and J lost 7 bases, with 13 bases between them. This CDR3 has 15 residues. Here the CDR3 reads CASSQALGGTEKLFF. CDR3 coding DNA: TGTGCCAGCAGCCAAGCGTTGGGAGGGACTGAAAAACTGTTTTTT.

A word on this clonotype: This may stem from a read error, because a much larger clone lies one nucleotide away. V usage is TRBV4-1 and J usage is TRBJ1-5; 9 nucleotides agree with TRBD1. CDR1 and CDR2 (germline): MGHRA, YSYEKL. With 3 bases clipped from V and 7 bases from J, the junction kept 7 bases outside the gene matches. The CDR3 consists of 15 residues. The CDR3 coding sequence is TGCGCCAGCAGCCATCCGGGACAGGGTAACCAGCCCCAGCATTTT. Translation gives CASSHPGQGNQPQHF.

This clonotype was counted at least ten times. This chain joins TRBV6-2 or TRBV6-3 and TRBJ1-5; D gene unclear. This CDR3 contains 14 residues. Germline values: CDR1 MNHEY, CDR2 SVGEGT. V was shortened by 5 bases and J by 6 bases, with 14 bases between the two germline ends. The CDR3 spells CASSKRAGGQPQHF. The CDR3 DNA follows: TGTGCCAGCAGTAAACGGGCCGGCGGTCAGCCCCAGCATTTT.

By its share, this clonotype is medium-sized. The V gene is TRBV7-8, the J gene TRBJ2-1; the match to TRBD2 covers 8 bases. CDR1 and CDR2 from the germline V gene are SGHVS and FQNEAQ. With 4 bases clipped from V and 7 bases from J, the junction kept 9 bases outside the gene matches. CDR3 length equals 15 residues. The CDR3: CASSSGTTSVNEQFF. CDR3 nucleotides: TGTGCCAGCAGCTCGGGGACGACTAGCGTAAATGAGCAGTTCTTC.

This clonotype has a count of ten or more. The chain recombines TRBV7-9 with TRBJ1-1, with D uncertain. Trimming shortened V by 5 bases and J by 10 bases, and 17 bases separated the two germline ends. There are 13 residues in the CDR3. The V gene's germline CDR1 is SEHNR and CDR2 FQNEAQ (reference sequence). CDR3 bases: TGTGCCAGCAGCCCGGACGGCCCGTTCGGAGCTTTCTTT. Protein product: CASSPDGPFGAFF.

At least ten counts were recorded for this clonotype. The genes are TRBV6-6 and TRBJ1-2; TRBD1 matches 7 bases. The CDR3 length is 16 residues. V shed 10 bases, J shed 2 bases, and the junction held 16 bases outside the gene matches. Germline-derived CDR1 and CDR2 are MNHNY and SVGAGI (reference sequence). The CDR3 sequence: CANPHNRYRGNYGYTF. The CDR3 bases are TGTGCCAACCCTCATAACCGATACAGGGGAAACTATGGCTACACCTTC.